These 16 T cell receptor beta chains share one sample of origin, sequenced in a study of blood T cell repertoires in COVID-19. Some clones are missing from TCRdb's copy, which holds only in-frame ones; the method was immunoSEQ multiplex PCR. The sample comprises about 99,000 clones, around 87% of which are singletons, and approximately 15% rests with the top ten. Source material: peripheral blood. The receptors stem from a man in his fifties with acute or convalescent COVID-19.

In its sample, this clone was seen once. The chain carries TRBV11-3 and TRBJ2-7, with 10 nucleotides matching TRBD2. Per germline, CDR1 SGHNT and CDR2 YENEEA. V shed 5 bases, J shed 6 bases, and the junction held 10 bases outside the gene matches. This CDR3 has 15 residues. The CDR3 region has the DNA TGTGCCAGCAGCCTAACTAGCGGGATGCCCCGCGAGCAGTACTTC. Amino acids: CASSLTSGMPREQYF. Supplemented by reference TRBV11-3 and TRBJ2-7, the full variable domain reads EAGVVQSPRYKIIEKKQPVAFWCNPISGHNTLYWYLQNLGQGPELLIRYENEEAVDDSQLPKDRFSAERLKGVDSTLKIQPAELGDSAVYLCASSLTSGMPREQYFGPGTRLTVT.

This sequence joins TRBV19 and TRBJ1-4; 10 bases map to TRBD1. The CDR3 runs to 13 residues. Trimming removed 8 bases from V and 10 bases from J; junction bases left unmatched: 7. Per the germline V gene, CDR1 is LNHDA and CDR2 is SQIVND (reference sequence). CDR3 region: CASGDRGLGKLFF. The CDR3 DNA reads TGTGCCAGTGGAGACAGGGGGCTAGGAAAACTGTTTTTT.

The gene calls are TRBV11-2 and TRBJ2-5, with TRBD2 matching 9 bases. J gave up 1 base and V 4 bases, and 1 base lay outside the gene matches. This CDR3 region has 14 residues. From germline, CDR1 is SGHAT and CDR2 FQNNGV. The CDR3 here is CASSWRGGQETQYF. The CDR3 DNA follows: TGTGCCAGCAGCTGGCGGGGGGGCCAAGAGACCCAGTACTTC. The full variable domain, its missing parts supplied by reference TRBV11-2 and TRBJ2-5, is EAGVAQSPRYKIIEKRQSVAFWCNPISGHATLYWYQQILGQGPKLLIQFQNNGVVDDSQLPKDRFSAERLKGVDSTLKIQPAKLEDSAVYLCASSWRGGQETQYFGPGTRLLVL.

The V call is TRBV7-2, the J call TRBJ2-3; perhaps TRBD1 as D (6 bases). The CDR3 covers 15 residues. Trimming shortened V by 1 base and J by 6 bases, and 14 bases separated the two germline ends. CDR1 and CDR2 from the germline V gene are SGHTA and FQGNSA. For the CDR3, the DNA is TGTGCCAGCAGCTTAGGGGCAGGGGTGGGGGATACGCAGTATTTT. Amino acid sequence: CASSLGAGVGDTQYF.

V usage is TRBV2 and J usage is TRBJ2-3; 7 positions agree with TRBD2. This CDR3 has 15 residues. Trimming removed 5 bases from V and 3 bases from J; junction bases left unmatched: 8. In germline, CDR1 is SNHLY, CDR2 FYNNEI. In DNA, the CDR3 is TGTGCCAGCAGTCCCCGGGCGGGAGCGACAGATACGCAGTATTTT. Protein: CASSPRAGATDTQYF.

V usage is TRBV5-8 and J usage is TRBJ2-6, with no clear D. CDR1 SGHTS and CDR2 YDEGEE come from the germline V gene. The CDR3 extends over 15 amino acids. V gave up 1 base and J gave up 4 bases, with 9 bases separating them. CDR3 in DNA: TGTGCCAGCAGCTTGTGGCAGGCGGGGGCCAACGTCCTGACTTTC. Translating gives CASSLWQAGANVLTF.

The gene calls are TRBV28 and TRBJ2-5; D is unclear. Between the trimmed V and J ends, which lost 6 bases and 0 bases, there was a span of 11 bases. The CDR3 totals 14 residues. Looked up from germline, CDR1 is MDHEN and CDR2 is SYDVKM. CDR3 sequence reads: CASSHALHQETQYF. The DNA of the CDR3 is TGTGCCAGCAGCCACGCGTTACACCAAGAGACCCAGTACTTC.

This clone came up a few times. This chain connects TRBV6-5 to TRBJ2-2; the match to TRBD2 covers 11 bases. The CDR3 extends over 15 amino acids. The germline V gene encodes CDR1 MNHEY and CDR2 SVGAGI. V lost 6 bases, J lost 5 bases, and 5 bases stayed unmatched. The CDR3 spells CASRGGLAATGELFF. CDR3 coding DNA: TGTGCCAGCAGGGGGGGACTAGCGGCTACCGGGGAGCTGTTTTTT.

This clone appeared once. The rearrangement uses TRBV15 and TRBJ2-1; TRBD2 agrees at 9 bases. The CDR3 covers 15 residues. Losses at the gene ends were 0 bases for V and 6 bases for J; bases not matched to a gene: 3. From germline, CDR1 is LNHNV and CDR2 YYDKDF (reference sequence). CDR3 DNA sequence: TGTGCCACCAGCAGAGAAGTACTAGCGGGCAATGAGCAGTTCTTC. Its translation: CATSREVLAGNEQFF.

V and J are TRBV5-1 and TRBJ2-1; 8 bases agree with TRBD1. From germline, CDR1 is SGHRS and CDR2 YFSETQ. This CDR3 is 15 amino acids long. The V segment lost 0 bases and the J segment 8 bases; nucleotides outside the gene matches: 7. The CDR3 reads CASSLAPGGAYEQFF. In DNA form, the CDR3 reads TGCGCCAGCAGCTTGGCTCCAGGGGGCGCATATGAGCAGTTCTTC. The complete variable domain, with remaining parts taken from reference TRBV5-1 and TRBJ2-1, reads KAGVTQTPRYLIKTRGQQVTLSCSPISGHRSVSWYQQTPGQGLQFLFEYFSETQRNKGNFPGRFSGRQFSNSRSEMNVSTLELGDSALYLCASSLAPGGAYEQFFGPGTRLTVL.

This clone appeared once. V gene TRBV5-1 combines with J gene TRBJ2-1; 8 bases are a match to TRBD2. The CDR3 totals 15 residues. Per germline, CDR1 SGHRS and CDR2 YFSETQ. The ends lost 4 bases at V and 2 bases at J; junction bases unmatched: 5. The CDR3 spells CASSRAGGTYNEQFF. The DNA of the CDR3 is TGCGCCAGCAGCCGGGCGGGAGGCACCTACAATGAGCAGTTCTTC.

The V gene is TRBV10-3, the J gene TRBJ2-7; TRBD2 agrees at 11 bases. This CDR3 is built from 14 residues. Trimming at V came to 8 bases and at J to 2 bases, leaving 5 bases not matched to a gene. Germline assignment: CDR1 ENHRY and CDR2 SYGVKD. The CDR3 is CAIGALAGAYEQYF. The CDR3 DNA sequence: TGTGCCATCGGGGCACTAGCGGGAGCCTACGAGCAGTACTTC.

The rearrangement uses TRBV27 and TRBJ2-1, with TRBD2 matching 9 bases. Germline-derived CDR1 and CDR2 are MNHEY and SMNVEV (reference sequence). This CDR3 contains 14 residues. V trimming: 3 bases; J trimming: 7 bases; junction bases outside the gene matches: 4. The CDR3 loop reads CASSFLAGWNEQFF. CDR3 in DNA: TGTGCCAGCAGTTTCCTAGCGGGGTGGAATGAGCAGTTCTTC.

This sequence joins TRBV30 and TRBJ2-1; TRBD2 agrees at 11 bases. The junction had 3 bases not matched to a gene; V was cut back by 2 bases and J by 3 bases. The CDR3 has 15 residues. Germline V gene lookup returns CDR1 GTSNPN and CDR2 SVGIG (reference sequence). Here the CDR3 reads CAWSKLAGVYNEQFF. The CDR3 coding sequence is TGTGCCTGGAGTAAACTAGCGGGAGTCTACAATGAGCAGTTCTTC.

The DNA of the CDR3 is TGTGCCAGCAGGACCACAGGGGTTCCAAGTGAAAAACTGTTTTTT. The encoded protein is CASRTTGVPSEKLFF. The V call is TRBV6-5, the J call TRBJ1-4, with TRBD1 identical over 7 bases. Germline assignment: CDR1 MNHEY and CDR2 SVGAGI. The CDR3 sequence is 15 residues long. V lost 6 bases, J lost 7 bases, and 11 bases stayed unmatched.

This clone was observed once. This chain links TRBV5-1 with TRBJ2-3; 7 bases are shared with TRBD2. The CDR3 loop spans 16 amino acids. The V and J ends lost 4 bases and 0 bases, in that order; junction bases with no gene match: 8. Germline V CDR1 and CDR2: SGHRS, YFSETQ. CDR3 region: CASSALGLLSTDTQYF. CDR3 bases: TGCGCCAGCAGCGCACTGGGACTACTGAGCACAGATACGCAGTATTTT.